This T cell receptor beta chain was identified in a study of Ad26.COV2.S vaccination and SARS-CoV-2 variants. Study summary: Within the COV1001 Ad26.COV2.S trial arm, the donor was enrolled. Dosing was one shot or two shots 56 days apart.

Sequencing was performed with immunoSEQ multiplex PCR; in TCRdb, only in-frame clones are kept and a portion is missing. The sample comprises roughly 410,000 clones, 83% of which are singletons, and just under 7.5% rests with the top ten. This CDR3 is built from 13 residues. Germline CDR1 and CDR2: KGHSH and LQKENI. The V and J ends lost 4 bases and 4 bases respectively, with 11 bases between them. Treatment in this sample: about 20 received Ad26.COV2.S at low or high dose, single or two shots; about 5 received placebo; per-sample allocation not given. The study sampled participants on day 63 after the first vaccine or placebo injection. In the case of this clone: Its antigen is unknown. The same CDR3 can be traced to other DNA sequences in this sample.

Notes on the study in general: Non-spike TCR breadth showed similarity between vaccine and placebo recipients.

This clonotype was sampled from a person aged 18-60 years who received the Ad26.COV2.S COVID-19 vaccine or a placebo. The sequences come from peripheral blood, collected in a trial of Ad26.COV2.S vaccine versus placebo. The rearrangement links TRBV18 to TRBJ2-7; possible D gene TRBD2, 6 bases. In nucleotides, the CDR3 is TGTGCCAGCTCACTGGGGACTGATTACGAGCAGTACTTC. Translation gives CASSLGTDYEQYF.